Shown below are 3 T cell receptor beta chains from a single sample sequenced in a study of T cells in women clearing cervical HPV infection. Assay used: immunoSEQ multiplex PCR; TCRdb lists only in-frame clones, some missing. The sample features about 30,000 clones, with under 8% in its top ten. The sequenced sample consisted of blood buffy coat. The receptors were gathered from a woman aged 18 to 75 with a cervical HPV16 infection that either progressed to CIN3+ or cleared (not recorded which).

In regard to this clone: The CDR3 extends 3 residues past the end of the read, so its final part is completed from the germline J gene. The chain is built from TRBV6-4 and TRBJ1-2; a possible D gene is TRBD1 (6 bases). The V end lost 2 bases, the J end lost 4 bases, and 14 bases lay between the germline ends. In germline, CDR1 is MRHNA, CDR2 SNTAGT. CDR3 length: 15 amino acids. Incomplete CDR3 DNA: TGTGCCAGCAGTGACGATGCAGGGGCCCTCTATGGC. Protein product: CASSDDAGALYG. The CDR3, in full, reads CASSDDAGALYGYTF.

A remark on this clone: The read ends 3 residues shy of where the CDR3 ends; the end is completed using the germline J gene. The chain uses TRBV18 and TRBJ2-7, with D perhaps matching TRBD2 (6 bases). This CDR3 is 15 amino acids long. From germline, CDR1 is KGHSH and CDR2 LQKENI. The V end was cut by 1 base, the J end by 2 bases, with 12 bases between. CDR3 sequence reads: CASSPQGLYTYEQYF. Partial CDR3 DNA: TGTGCCAGCTCACCACAGGGACTCTATACCTACGAG.

As concerns this clone: The read terminates 3 residues before the CDR3 end, so the remaining end is supplied by the germline J gene. The chain is built from TRBV7-2 and TRBJ2-2; tentative D call: TRBD2 (6 bases). Trimming took 0 bases from V and 5 from J, leaving 16 bases between them. This CDR3 is built from 17 residues. Germline values: CDR1 SGHTA, CDR2 FQGNSA. The CDR3: CASSLAGTGGRTGELFF. The DNA read from the CDR3 is TGTGCCAGCAGCTTAGCTGGTACCGGGGGACGAACCGGGGAG.